The 27 T cell receptor beta chains below all came from one sample that was sequenced in a study of blood T cell repertoires in COVID-19. Assay: immunoSEQ multiplex PCR; the TCRdb copy retains only in-frame clones and omits some. Of approximately 360,000 clones listed, about 90% were seen once; the top ten hold around 7%. Sequencing input: peripheral blood. The receptors here all came from a young man with active or convalescent COVID-19.

V usage is TRBV5-1 and J usage is TRBJ2-2; 12 bases agree with TRBD2. The junction had 12 bases not matched to a gene; V was cut back by 4 bases and J by 5 bases. The CDR3 has 18 residues. Germline-derived CDR1 and CDR2 are SGHRS and YFSETQ. The CDR3 coding sequence is TGCGCCAGCAGCAGGGGGACTAGCGGGCTCTTTTCTACCGGGGAGCTGTTTTTT. It yields the protein CASSRGTSGLFSTGELFF.

The CDR3 reads CATSDPGVSYEQYF. CDR3 nucleotides: TGTGCCACCAGTGATCCAGGGGTCTCCTACGAGCAGTACTTC. V and J are TRBV24-1 and TRBJ2-7, with D possibly matching TRBD1 (6 bases). The CDR3 is 14 residues long. The germline gives CDR1 KGHDR, CDR2 SFDVKD. The V end was cut by 3 bases, the J end by 0 bases, with 8 bases between.

The V and J genes are TRBV28 and TRBJ1-4; the match to TRBD1 covers 7 bases. This CDR3 is 15 amino acids long. J lost 4 bases, V lost 8 bases, and 10 bases had no gene match. The germline gives CDR1 MDHEN, CDR2 SYDVKM. CDR3 nucleotides: TGTGCCAGCGGCTTGGGGACAGCAAATAATGAAAAACTGTTTTTT. The encoded protein is CASGLGTANNEKLFF.

The V call is TRBV28, the J call TRBJ1-5; the match to TRBD1 covers 8 bases. J was trimmed by 4 bases and V by 2 bases; bases with no gene match: 10. The CDR3 consists of 17 residues. Germline V lookup: CDR1 MDHEN, CDR2 SYDVKM. The CDR3 sequence: CASSLPFSRGLNQPQHF. The CDR3 DNA is TGTGCCAGCAGTTTACCCTTTAGCAGGGGGCTAAATCAGCCCCAGCATTTT.

V is TRBV28 and J is TRBJ1-4; 8 bases map to TRBD1. J lost 8 bases, V lost 3 bases, and 5 bases had no gene match. The length of the CDR3 is 14 residues. Germline V gene lookup returns CDR1 MDHEN and CDR2 SYDVKM. CDR3 loop: CASSLGTGVEKLFF. The CDR3 DNA sequence: TGTGCCAGCAGTTTGGGGACAGGAGTCGAAAAACTGTTTTTT.

This sequence joins TRBV18 and TRBJ2-5, with D hard to call. Germline V gene lookup returns CDR1 KGHSH and CDR2 LQKENI. The V gene lost 0 bases and the J gene lost 4 bases, with 9 bases spanning the gap. CDR3 length: 14 residues. In DNA, the CDR3 is TGTGCCAGCTCACCACCCAGTCTCAGAGAGACCCAGTACTTC. It translates to CASSPPSLRETQYF. The full variable domain, its missing parts supplied by reference TRBV18 and TRBJ2-5, is NAGVMQNPRHLVRRRGQEARLRCSPMKGHSHVYWYRQLPEEGLKFMVYLQKENIIDESGMPKERFSAEFPKEGPSILRIQQVVRGDSAAYFCASSPPSLRETQYFGPGTRLLVL.

The gene calls are TRBV2 and TRBJ1-4; TRBD1 aligns across 9 bases. From germline, CDR1 is SNHLY and CDR2 FYNNEI. The ends lost 8 bases at V and 8 bases at J; junction bases unmatched: 9. The CDR3 has 14 residues. CDR3 coding DNA: TGTGCCAGCGCTACCGGGACAGGGAACGAAAAACTGTTTTTT. It specifies CASATGTGNEKLFF.

The chain couples TRBV3-1 (or the pseudogene TRBV3-2) to TRBJ2-4; 8 nucleotides line up with TRBD2. This CDR3 has 17 residues. Germline loops: CDR1 LGHDT, CDR2 YNNKEL (reference sequence). The trim removed 5 bases at V and 4 bases at J, leaving 13 bases unmatched. The DNA of the CDR3 is TGTGCCAGCAGCTACCAAGGGACTAGTGGGCCTAAAAACATTCAGTACTTC. It translates to CASSYQGTSGPKNIQYF.

The V gene is TRBV11-2, the J gene TRBJ1-1; D gene ambiguous. The CDR3 is 12 amino acids. V gave up 5 bases and J gave up 0 bases, with 4 bases separating them. Germline assignment: CDR1 SGHAT and CDR2 FQNNGV. The CDR3: CASSPVNTEAFF. In nucleotides, the CDR3 is TGTGCCAGCAGCCCGGTGAACACTGAAGCTTTCTTT.

The gene calls are TRBV7-8 and TRBJ2-3, with 7 nucleotides matching TRBD1. The ends lost 5 bases at V and 2 bases at J; junction bases unmatched: 10. Germline V gives CDR1 SGHVS, CDR2 FQNEAQ. This CDR3 comprises 16 residues. The DNA for the CDR3 is TGTGCCAGCAGCCAGAGGACAGGAGAAATCACAGATACGCAGTATTTT. It yields the protein CASSQRTGEITDTQYF.

The CDR3 region has the DNA TGTGCCAGCAGTGAAGCGGGGCAGTTGACTTTTTTGAACACTGAAGCTTTCTTT. The encoded protein is CASSEAGQLTFLNTEAFF. J is TRBJ1-1 and V is TRBV6-1; perhaps TRBD1 as D (5 bases). Germline V gene data show CDR1 as MNHNS and CDR2 as SASEGT. The CDR3 has 18 amino acids. V was clipped by 0 bases and J by 0 bases, with 17 bases between them.

This chain links TRBV7-8 with TRBJ2-5; 7 bases agree with TRBD1. The junction had 7 bases not matched to a gene; V was cut back by 4 bases and J by 2 bases. Germline V gene lookup returns CDR1 SGHVS and CDR2 FQNEAQ. The CDR3 has 15 amino acids. The CDR3 DNA reads as TGTGCCAGCAGCTCCCCCGGGACAGATCAAGAGACCCAGTACTTC. This translates into CASSSPGTDQETQYF.

Notes on this clone: The same CDR3 arises from other DNA sequences in this sample as well. The rearrangement links TRBV5-1 to TRBJ1-1; D is possibly TRBD1 (6 bases). Germline-derived CDR1 and CDR2 are SGHRS and YFSETQ. Trimming cost V 0 bases and J 1 base, with 7 bases left between them. There are 14 residues in the CDR3. This CDR3 reads CASSLVRGNTEAFF. DNA for the CDR3: TGCGCCAGCAGCTTGGTCAGGGGGAACACTGAAGCTTTCTTT.

The chain uses TRBV6-2 or TRBV6-3 and TRBJ1-6, with 12 bases that match TRBD1. The germline gives CDR1 MNHEY, CDR2 SVGEGT. V shed 5 bases, J shed 8 bases, and the junction held 4 bases outside the gene matches. This CDR3 is built from 15 residues. The CDR3 DNA sequence: TGTGCCAGCAGTCCGGGGACAGGGGGCTATTCACCCCTCCACTTT. Its protein product is CASSPGTGGYSPLHF.

CDR3: CASSQYDGTEQFF. In DNA form, the CDR3 reads TGTGCCAGCAGCCAATACGACGGGACAGAGCAGTTCTTC. J is TRBJ2-1 and V is TRBV3-1 (or the pseudogene TRBV3-2), with TRBD1 as a possible D gene (6 bases). Germline loops: CDR1 LGHDT, CDR2 YNNKEL (reference sequence). The CDR3 spans 13 residues. The ends were cut back, 2 bases at V and 10 bases at J, with 12 bases in the middle.

The chain recombines TRBV27 with TRBJ1-2, with 10 bases aligning to TRBD1. Looked up from germline, CDR1 is MNHEY and CDR2 is SMNVEV (reference sequence). The CDR3 covers 16 residues. Unmatched junction bases numbered 12, after V lost 5 bases and J lost 6 bases. The CDR3 loop is CASSAQSDRGRDGYTF. The DNA of the CDR3 is TGTGCCAGCAGTGCCCAGTCCGACAGGGGGCGGGATGGCTACACCTTC.

The chain joins TRBV27 to TRBJ1-3; D gene uncertain. The CDR3 is 14 amino acids. Germline V lookup: CDR1 MNHEY, CDR2 SMNVEV (reference sequence). Trimming cost V 3 bases and J 3 bases, with 9 bases left between them. The DNA for the CDR3 is TGTGCCAGCAGTTTTTCGGGTGGTGGAAACACCATATATTTT. Residues: CASSFSGGGNTIYF.

The chain links TRBV19 to TRBJ2-7, with 7 nucleotides matching TRBD1. The germline CDR1 and CDR2 sequences are LNHDA and SQIVND (reference sequence). J was trimmed by 3 bases and V by 8 bases; bases with no gene match: 4. CDR3 length: 12 amino acids. The CDR3 sequence is CASGAGGYEQYF. Here the CDR3 DNA reads TGTGCCAGTGGAGCAGGGGGCTACGAGCAGTACTTC.

The chain links TRBV27 to TRBJ2-1, with TRBD1 matching over 9 bases. The germline CDR1 and CDR2 sequences are MNHEY and SMNVEV (reference sequence). This CDR3 has 15 amino acids. The V and J ends lost 6 bases and 8 bases, in that order; junction bases with no gene match: 11. The CDR3 bases are TGTGCCAGCAGCTTGGGACAGGGCCCGTCGGATGAGCAGTTCTTC. Its protein is CASSLGQGPSDEQFF.

V usage is TRBV2 and J usage is TRBJ1-1; the match to TRBD1 covers 7 bases. The germline gives CDR1 SNHLY, CDR2 FYNNEI. The CDR3 loop spans 13 amino acids. V shed 4 bases and J 2 bases; nucleotides not matched to a gene: 1. Written as DNA, the CDR3 is TGTGCCAGCAGTGGGGACAGTAACACTGAAGCTTTCTTT. Translating gives CASSGDSNTEAFF.

V gene TRBV4-2 combines with J gene TRBJ2-3; 8 bases are a match to TRBD2. The CDR3 loop spans 18 amino acids. Germline lookup yields CDR1 LGHNA and CDR2 YNFKEQ. The trim removed 1 base at V and 2 bases at J, leaving 11 bases unmatched. The CDR3 protein is CASSQGLSGAGDTDTQYF. The DNA for the CDR3 is TGTGCCAGCAGCCAAGGCCTCAGTGGAGCGGGGGACACAGATACGCAGTATTTT.

The V call is TRBV7-2, the J call TRBJ2-7, with TRBD1 matching 8 bases. CDR3 length equals 17 residues. The V gene's germline CDR1 is SGHTA and CDR2 FQGNSA. Trimming at V came to 0 bases and at J to 4 bases, leaving 11 bases not matched to a gene. CDR3 region: CASSLAMYRGTFYEQYF. The CDR3 DNA sequence: TGTGCCAGCAGCTTAGCTATGTACAGGGGGACGTTTTACGAGCAGTACTTC.

This chain joins TRBV10-3 and TRBJ2-2; 11 nucleotides match TRBD1. The CDR3 is 15 amino acids. The germline V gene encodes CDR1 ENHRY and CDR2 SYGVKD. V shed 4 bases and J 5 bases; nucleotides not matched to a gene: 3. The CDR3 protein is CAISAGTGGTGELFF. CDR3 coding DNA: TGTGCCATCAGTGCTGGGACAGGGGGAACCGGGGAGCTGTTTTTT.

The V and J genes are TRBV6-2 or TRBV6-3 and TRBJ1-5, with D possibly matching TRBD1 (5 bases). CDR3 size: 17 residues. Germline V gives CDR1 MNHEY, CDR2 SVGEGT. The V and J ends lost 6 bases and 1 base respectively, with 19 bases between them. DNA for the CDR3: TGTGCCAGCAGCTCCCGGGGGTCATGGGGAAGCAATCAGCCCCAGCATTTT. Translation gives CASSSRGSWGSNQPQHF.

This clone has only a few counts. Other DNA sequences in this specimen translate into the identical CDR3. The rearrangement joins TRBV6-5 to TRBJ1-3; D is perhaps TRBD1 (6 bases). Trimming shortened V by 6 bases and J by 0 bases, and 12 bases separated the two germline ends. Per germline, CDR1 MNHEY and CDR2 SVGAGI. This CDR3 region has 15 residues. In DNA, the CDR3 is TGTGCCAGCAGCCTGGACAGATTCTCTGGAAACACCATATATTTT. It yields the protein CASSLDRFSGNTIYF.

This clone was observed a few times. The V and J genes are TRBV5-1 and TRBJ2-3; 12 nucleotides line up with TRBD2. The CDR3 has 16 amino acids. Germline V lookup: CDR1 SGHRS, CDR2 YFSETQ. Trimming cost V 3 bases and J 4 bases; bases outside gene matches: 6. This chain's CDR3 is CASSSSLAGGADTQYF. The CDR3 DNA follows: TGCGCCAGCAGCTCCTCCCTAGCGGGAGGGGCAGATACGCAGTATTTT.

The chain is built from TRBV9 and TRBJ1-2; no clear D gene. CDR3 length equals 15 residues. Germline V gene sequence: CDR1 SGDLS, CDR2 YYNGEE. V was pared by 6 bases and J by 2 bases, with 17 bases between. CDR3 protein: CASTSGYYSNYGYTF. CDR3 coding DNA: TGTGCCAGCACCTCGGGGTATTATTCCAACTATGGCTACACCTTC.